Listed below are T cell receptor beta chains from one sample, sequenced in a study of T cell responses to AZD1222 COVID-19 vaccine. Assay used: immunoSEQ multiplex PCR; TCRdb lists only in-frame clones, some missing. The data contain about 150,000 clones, more than 75% of them singletons. Sequenced here: peripheral blood, sampled on day 0 of AZD1222 vaccination. The receptors shown here come from an adult in good health. Both conserved end residues are part of each CDR3. The order of the fields is CDR3 protein, CDR3 DNA, V gene, clone size, J gene, D gene. D genes are given only for firm matches. Size tells how often a clone was seen (once, few, many) or the class of an expanded clone, and some rows leave it out.

CDR3 protein: CASSPPGGYEQYF
CDR3 DNA: TGTGCCAGCAGTCCGCCGGGGGGCTACGAGCAGTACTTC
V gene: TRBV28
clone size: once
J gene: TRBJ2-7
D gene: TRBD2

CDR3 protein: CASRGAGETEAFF
CDR3 DNA: TGTGCCAGCAGGGGCGCCGGGGAGACTGAAGCTTTCTTT
V gene: TRBV25-1
clone size: .
J gene: TRBJ1-1
D gene: .

CDR3 protein: CASSFGPNTEAFF
CDR3 DNA: TGTGCCAGCAGTTTTGGGCCGAACACTGAAGCTTTCTTT
V gene: TRBV27
clone size: .
J gene: TRBJ1-1
D gene: .

CDR3 protein: CASRKKWTGFSHQPQHF
CDR3 DNA: TGTGCCAGTAGAAAAAAATGGACAGGGTTCTCTCATCAGCCCCAGCATTTT
V gene: TRBV19
clone size: .
J gene: TRBJ1-5
D gene: TRBD1

CDR3 protein: CSVEVFGQENGYTF
CDR3 DNA: TGCAGCGTTGAAGTCTTCGGACAAGAGAATGGCTACACCTTC
V gene: TRBV29-1
clone size: .
J gene: TRBJ1-2
D gene: .

CDR3 protein: CASSPGLPAMYGYTF
CDR3 DNA: TGTGCCAGTAGTCCGGGACTACCCGCTATGTATGGCTACACCTTC
V gene: TRBV19
clone size: .
J gene: TRBJ1-2
D gene: .

CDR3 protein: CASSARGRGPTEAFF
CDR3 DNA: TGTGCCAGCAGTGCACGGGGACGGGGACCCACTGAAGCTTTCTTT
V gene: TRBV2
clone size: .
J gene: TRBJ1-1
D gene: .

CDR3 protein: CASSATGHNSPLHF
CDR3 DNA: TGTGCCAGCTCCGCGACAGGCCATAATTCACCCCTCCACTTT
V gene: TRBV18
clone size: once
J gene: TRBJ1-6
D gene: .

CDR3 protein: CASSPPTVTEAFF
CDR3 DNA: TGTGCCAGCAGTCCGCCGACAGTAACTGAAGCTTTCTTT
V gene: TRBV28
clone size: .
J gene: TRBJ1-1
D gene: .

CDR3 protein: CSASYRETEKLFF
CDR3 DNA: TGCAGTGCTAGTTACAGGGAAACTGAAAAACTGTTTTTT
V gene: TRBV20-1
clone size: once
J gene: TRBJ1-4
D gene: .

CDR3 protein: CATAEGGWTEAFF
CDR3 DNA: TGTGCCACAGCGGAGGGTGGTTGGACTGAAGCTTTCTTT
V gene: TRBV6-6
clone size: .
J gene: TRBJ1-1
D gene: .

CDR3 protein: CAISDPGTPTGELFF
CDR3 DNA: TGTGCCATCAGTGACCCCGGGACGCCCACCGGGGAGCTGTTTTTT
V gene: TRBV10-3
clone size: .
J gene: TRBJ2-2
D gene: .

CDR3 protein: CASSLALSRGYTF
CDR3 DNA: TGTGCCAGCAGTTTAGCCCTTTCTCGAGGCTACACCTTC
V gene: TRBV12-3/TRBV12-4
clone size: .
J gene: TRBJ1-2
D gene: .

CDR3 protein: CASSTRPGTGATTYNEQFF
CDR3 DNA: TGTGCCAGCAGCACACGTCCCGGGACAGGGGCCACCACCTACAATGAGCAGTTCTTC
V gene: TRBV4-2
clone size: .
J gene: TRBJ2-1
D gene: TRBD1

CDR3 protein: CASSIASASQGQFF
CDR3 DNA: TGTGCCAGTAGTATAGCGTCCGCATCTCAGGGGCAGTTCTTC
V gene: TRBV19
clone size: .
J gene: TRBJ2-1
D gene: .

CDR3 protein: CASSPAGGEDTQYF
CDR3 DNA: TGTGCCAGCAGCCCAGCGGGGGGCGAAGATACGCAGTATTTT
V gene: TRBV28
clone size: .
J gene: TRBJ2-3
D gene: TRBD2

CDR3 protein: CASSLVSGSRNEQFF
CDR3 DNA: TGCGCCAGCAGCTTGGTTAGCGGGAGTCGAAATGAGCAGTTCTTC
V gene: TRBV5-1
clone size: once
J gene: TRBJ2-1
D gene: TRBD2

CDR3 protein: CASSLYPDELGLGFF
CDR3 DNA: TGTGCCAGCAGCTTATATCCCGACGAGCTCGGCCTCGGTTTTTTT
V gene: TRBV5-6
clone size: once
J gene: TRBJ1-4
D gene: .

CDR3 protein: CASSRPRPNQPQHF
CDR3 DNA: TGCGCCAGCAGTCGGCCCCGCCCCAATCAGCCCCAGCATTTT
V gene: TRBV23-1
clone size: .
J gene: TRBJ1-5
D gene: .

CDR3 protein: CASSTFSGTGADTQYF
CDR3 DNA: TGTGCCAGCAGCACCTTTAGCGGGACGGGGGCAGATACGCAGTATTTT
V gene: TRBV11-3
clone size: .
J gene: TRBJ2-3
D gene: TRBD2

CDR3 protein: CASTIQGDTEAFF
CDR3 DNA: TGCGCCAGCACAATTCAGGGGGACACTGAAGCTTTCTTT
V gene: TRBV5-1
clone size: .
J gene: TRBJ1-1
D gene: TRBD1

CDR3 protein: CASSWAGGYEQYF
CDR3 DNA: TGTGCCAGCAGTTGGGCAGGGGGCTACGAGCAGTACTTC
V gene: TRBV6-2/TRBV6-3
clone size: .
J gene: TRBJ2-7
D gene: TRBD1

CDR3 protein: CAWSKSFSGNTIYF
CDR3 DNA: TGTGCCTGGAGTAAAAGCTTCTCTGGAAACACCATATATTTT
V gene: TRBV30
clone size: .
J gene: TRBJ1-3
D gene: .

CDR3 protein: CASSDSPEVYEQYF
CDR3 DNA: TGTGCCAGCAGTGACTCGCCCGAAGTGTACGAGCAGTACTTC
V gene: TRBV2
clone size: few
J gene: TRBJ2-7
D gene: .

CDR3 protein: CASSLAAGRIETQYF
CDR3 DNA: TGCGCCAGCAGCTTGGCGGCCGGGAGAATCGAGACCCAGTACTTC
V gene: TRBV5-1
clone size: .
J gene: TRBJ2-5
D gene: .

CDR3 protein: CASSLATGPGYTF
CDR3 DNA: TGTGCCAGCAGCTTAGCGACAGGGCCTGGCTACACCTTC
V gene: TRBV7-9
clone size: .
J gene: TRBJ1-2
D gene: TRBD1

CDR3 protein: CASSDEVLGRGYTF
CDR3 DNA: TGTGCCAGCAGTGACGAAGTTTTGGGAAGGGGCTACACCTTC
V gene: TRBV6-4
clone size: .
J gene: TRBJ1-2
D gene: .

CDR3 protein: CASSQDPVNTIYF
CDR3 DNA: TGCGCCAGCAGCCAAGATCCGGTAAACACCATATATTTT
V gene: TRBV4-1
clone size: few
J gene: TRBJ1-3
D gene: .

CDR3 protein: CASSLGGGQETQYF
CDR3 DNA: TGTGCCAGCAGCTTGGGGGGGGGCCAAGAGACCCAGTACTTC
V gene: TRBV5-8
clone size: .
J gene: TRBJ2-5
D gene: TRBD2

CDR3 protein: CASSEVLAGVVDTQYF
CDR3 DNA: TGTGCCAGCAGTGAAGTTCTAGCGGGAGTAGTAGATACGCAGTATTTT
V gene: TRBV6-1
clone size: .
J gene: TRBJ2-3
D gene: TRBD2

CDR3 protein: CASSGTEAFF
CDR3 DNA: TGCGCCAGCTCTGGCACTGAAGCTTTCTTT
V gene: TRBV10-2
clone size: .
J gene: TRBJ1-1
D gene: .

CDR3 protein: CASSSLLADNYNEQFF
CDR3 DNA: TGTGCCAGCAGCTCCCTACTAGCGGATAACTACAATGAGCAGTTCTTC
V gene: TRBV7-8
clone size: few
J gene: TRBJ2-1
D gene: TRBD2

CDR3 protein: CASSYRGRDGYTF
CDR3 DNA: TGTGCCAGCAGTTACAGAGGCCGGGATGGCTACACCTTC
V gene: TRBV2
clone size: .
J gene: TRBJ1-2
D gene: .

CDR3 protein: CASSQGSSEKLFF
CDR3 DNA: TGTGCCAGCTCACAGGGTTCCAGTGAAAAACTGTTTTTT
V gene: TRBV18
clone size: .
J gene: TRBJ1-4
D gene: .

CDR3 protein: CASFPGVGQPQHF
CDR3 DNA: TGTGCCAGCTTTCCAGGGGTGGGGCAGCCCCAGCATTTT
V gene: TRBV18
clone size: .
J gene: TRBJ1-5
D gene: .

CDR3 protein: CASSTSSGGFDNEQFF
CDR3 DNA: TGTGCCAGCAGCACCTCTAGCGGGGGGTTTGACAATGAGCAGTTCTTC
V gene: TRBV9
clone size: .
J gene: TRBJ2-1
D gene: TRBD2

CDR3 protein: CATTPGPNTGELFF
CDR3 DNA: TGTGCCACCACCCCGGGGCCCAACACCGGGGAGCTGTTTTTT
V gene: TRBV6-5
clone size: .
J gene: TRBJ2-2
D gene: .

CDR3 protein: CASGLVPGTGDTEAFF
CDR3 DNA: TGTGCTAGTGGTTTGGTACCCGGGACAGGGGACACTGAAGCTTTCTTT
V gene: TRBV12-5
clone size: .
J gene: TRBJ1-1
D gene: TRBD1

CDR3 protein: CASSSPPGLAVVDTQYF
CDR3 DNA: TGTGCCAGCAGCTCCCCCCCGGGACTAGCGGTGGTAGATACGCAGTATTTT
V gene: TRBV9
clone size: .
J gene: TRBJ2-3
D gene: TRBD2

CDR3 protein: CASSPPTDTQYF
CDR3 DNA: TGTGCCAGCTCACCACCCACGGATACGCAGTATTTT
V gene: TRBV18
clone size: .
J gene: TRBJ2-3
D gene: .

CDR3 protein: CASRDRSTDTQYF
CDR3 DNA: TGTGCCAGCCGGGACCGAAGCACAGATACGCAGTATTTT
V gene: TRBV19
clone size: .
J gene: TRBJ2-3
D gene: .